This TCR beta chain is from a study of blood T cell repertoires in COVID-19. This CDR3 contains 17 residues. The J segment lost 6 bases and the V segment lost 5 bases, leaving 17 bases of the junction unmatched. The germline V gene has CDR1 MNHEY and CDR2 SMNVEV (reference sequence). Per the study methods: Estimated nucleated cell counts came from reference gene primer amplification. Data came from immunoSEQ multiplex PCR; TCRdb stores just in-frame clones and leaves some out. D and trimming were read from the DNA, whereas the V and J calls and clone size are those reported in that table. In the table there are 200,000 to 300,000 clones, approximately 80% of which are singletons.

The chain recombines TRBV27 with TRBJ2-5; TRBD2 agrees at 8 bases. The sample was peripheral blood. The receptor comes from a man between 60 and 75 years old with acute or convalescent COVID-19. CDR3 protein: CASSPETGGFFLKTQYF. The CDR3 DNA follows: TGTGCCAGCAGTCCCGAGACGGGGGGGTTTTTTTTGAAGACCCAGTACTTC.